This TCR beta chain was profiled in a study of blood T cell repertoires in COVID-19. Study background: Samples came from the United States, Italy and Spain, spanning acute and convalescent COVID-19. T cells, B-cell-depleted T cells, or PBMCs provided the cDNA or gDNA that served as material.

Measured with immunoSEQ multiplex PCR; TCRdb has only the in-frame clones, and not every one. The sample records 150,000 to 200,000 clones, 70% to 90% being singletons. The sequenced material came from peripheral blood. This TCR derives from a woman at least 80 years old in a cohort sampled during active or convalescent COVID-19.

Here the CDR3 DNA reads TGCGCCAGCAGTCCGAAATTCGACAGCCTAAACTCAGGGGCCAACGTCCTGACTTTC. It specifies CASSPKFDSLNSGANVLTF. The J gene is TRBJ2-6, the V gene TRBV5-1; perhaps TRBD1 as D (5 bases). Germline V CDR1 and CDR2: SGHRS, YFSETQ. The CDR3 has 19 residues. V was shortened by 5 bases and J by 4 bases, with 25 bases between the two germline ends.